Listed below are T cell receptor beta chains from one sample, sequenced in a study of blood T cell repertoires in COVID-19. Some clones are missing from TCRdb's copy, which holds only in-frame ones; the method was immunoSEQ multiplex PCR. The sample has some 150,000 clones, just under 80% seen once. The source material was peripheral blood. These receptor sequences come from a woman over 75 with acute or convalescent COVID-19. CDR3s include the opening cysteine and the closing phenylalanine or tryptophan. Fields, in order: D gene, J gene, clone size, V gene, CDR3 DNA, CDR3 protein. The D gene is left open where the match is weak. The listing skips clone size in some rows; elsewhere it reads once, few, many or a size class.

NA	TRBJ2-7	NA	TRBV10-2	TGCGCCAGCAGTGACGGCTCCTACGAGCAGTACTTC	CASSDGSYEQYF
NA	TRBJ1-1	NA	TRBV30	TGTGCCTGGAGGCAAGGGGTTGCAGCTTTCTTT	CAWRQGVAAFF
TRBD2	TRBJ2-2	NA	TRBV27	TGTGCCAGCAGCGGGACTAGCGGGGGGCGGGGCGGGGAGCTGTTTTTT	CASSGTSGGRGGELFF
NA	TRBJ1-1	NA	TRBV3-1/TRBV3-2	TGTGCCAGCAGCCGAGGGACTTACACTGAAGCTTTCTTT	CASSRGTYTEAFF
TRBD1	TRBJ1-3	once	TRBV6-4	TGTGCCAGCAGTGACGGGGGACAGGGGGCCTCAGGAAACACCATATATTTT	CASSDGGQGASGNTIYF
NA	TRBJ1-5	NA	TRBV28	TGTGCCAGTCATACCCCCGGGGGAATTTATCAGCCCCAGCATTTT	CASHTPGGIYQPQHF
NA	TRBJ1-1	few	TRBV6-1	TGTGCCAGCAGTGAATGGACCAGGGTAACTTTCTTT	CASSEWTRVTFF
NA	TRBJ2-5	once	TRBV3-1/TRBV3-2	TGTGCCAGCAGCCCGGGGACAGGCGGGGGACAAGAGACCCAGTACTTC	CASSPGTGGGQETQYF
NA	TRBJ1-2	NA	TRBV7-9	TGTGCCAGCAGCTTGTGGACAAACTATGGCTACACCTTC	CASSLWTNYGYTF
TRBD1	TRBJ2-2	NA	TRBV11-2	TGTGCCAGCAGCGCGAACAGGGGGCATTTGGTCGGGGAGCTGTTTTTT	CASSANRGHLVGELFF
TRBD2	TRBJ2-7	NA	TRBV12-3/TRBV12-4	TGTGCCAGCAGTTTCCCGGGACTACCCGAGCAGTACTTC	CASSFPGLPEQYF
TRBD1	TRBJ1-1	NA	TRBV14	TGTGCCAGCATGCGGACAGGGGGCGTCACTGAAGCTTTCTTT	CASMRTGGVTEAFF
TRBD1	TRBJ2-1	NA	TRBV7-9	TGTGCCAGCACAGGAAAGACAGGGGTCAATGAGCAGTTCTTC	CASTGKTGVNEQFF
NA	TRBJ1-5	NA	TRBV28	TGTGCCAGCAGCCCGCCGGGTAGTAGCAATCAGCCCCAGCATTTT	CASSPPGSSNQPQHF
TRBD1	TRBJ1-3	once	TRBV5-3	TGTGCCAGAAGCCCGGGGACAGCAGCTGGAAACACCATATATTTT	CARSPGTAAGNTIYF
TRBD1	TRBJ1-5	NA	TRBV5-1	TGCGCCAGCAGCTTGGCCGGGGGACAGGGACAGCCCCAGCATTTT	CASSLAGGQGQPQHF
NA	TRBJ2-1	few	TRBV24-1	TGTGCCACCAGTGATTCTGTTGAGGTGAATGAGCAGTTCTTC	CATSDSVEVNEQFF
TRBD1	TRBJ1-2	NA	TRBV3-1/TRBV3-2	TGTGCCAGCAGCCAAGTCATCGGGACAGGGGGTCGGGGCTACACCTTC	CASSQVIGTGGRGYTF
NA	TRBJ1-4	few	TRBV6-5	TGTGCCAGCAGTTACAGCCCCAGGGCGGCTAATGAAAAACTGTTTTTT	CASSYSPRAANEKLFF
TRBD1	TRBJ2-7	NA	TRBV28	TGTGCCAGCAGTTCGCCAGGGGGCCCCTACGAGCAGTACTTC	CASSSPGGPYEQYF
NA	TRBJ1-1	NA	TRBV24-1	TGTGCCACCAGTGGGTCCGGGGGCACTGAAGCTTTCTTT	CATSGSGGTEAFF
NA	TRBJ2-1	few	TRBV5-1	TGCGCCAGCAGCTTTAAACCTGCTAGCGACGCCTACAATGAGCAGTTCTTC	CASSFKPASDAYNEQFF